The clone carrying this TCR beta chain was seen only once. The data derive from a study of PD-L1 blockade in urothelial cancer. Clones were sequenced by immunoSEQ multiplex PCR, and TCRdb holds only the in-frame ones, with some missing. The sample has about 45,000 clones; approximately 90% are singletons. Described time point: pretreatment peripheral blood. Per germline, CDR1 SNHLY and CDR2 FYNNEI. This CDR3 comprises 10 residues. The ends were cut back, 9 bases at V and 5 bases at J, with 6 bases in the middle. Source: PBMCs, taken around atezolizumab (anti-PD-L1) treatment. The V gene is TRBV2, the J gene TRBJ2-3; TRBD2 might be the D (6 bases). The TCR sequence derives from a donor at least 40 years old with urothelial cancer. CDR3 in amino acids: CARGGDTQYF. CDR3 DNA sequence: TGTGCCAGGGGGGGAGATACGCAGTATTTT.